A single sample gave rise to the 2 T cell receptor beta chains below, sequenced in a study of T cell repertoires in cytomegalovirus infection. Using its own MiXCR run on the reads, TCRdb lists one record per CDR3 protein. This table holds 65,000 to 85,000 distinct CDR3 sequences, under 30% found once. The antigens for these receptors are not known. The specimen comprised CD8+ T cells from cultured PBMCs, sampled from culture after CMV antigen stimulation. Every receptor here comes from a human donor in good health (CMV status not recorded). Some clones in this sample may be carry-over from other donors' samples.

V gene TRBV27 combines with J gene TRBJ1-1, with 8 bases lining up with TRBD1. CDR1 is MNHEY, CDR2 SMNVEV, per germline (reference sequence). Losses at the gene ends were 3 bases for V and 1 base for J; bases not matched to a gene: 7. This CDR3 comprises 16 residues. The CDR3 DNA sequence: TGTGCCAGCAGTTTTCTCAGGACAGGGCCGAACACTGAAGCTTTCTTT. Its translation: CASSFLRTGPNTEAFF.

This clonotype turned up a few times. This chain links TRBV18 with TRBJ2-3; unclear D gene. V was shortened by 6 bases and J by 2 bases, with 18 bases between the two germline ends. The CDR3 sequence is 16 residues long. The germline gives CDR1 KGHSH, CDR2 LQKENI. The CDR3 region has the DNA TGTGCCAGCTCCCCCAGACTGGATCAATCCACAGATACGCAGTATTTT. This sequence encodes CASSPRLDQSTDTQYF. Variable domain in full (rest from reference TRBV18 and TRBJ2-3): NAGVMQNPRHLVRRRGQEARLRCSPMKGHSHVYWYRQLPEEGLKFMVYLQKENIIDESGMPKERFSAEFPKEGPSILRIQQVVRGDSAAYFCASSPRLDQSTDTQYFGPGTRLTVL.